This T cell receptor beta chain was recovered during a study of blood T cell repertoires in COVID-19. Turning to the study itself: Acute and convalescent COVID-19 samples came from the United States, Italy and Spain. Sources were T cells, B-cell-depleted T cells, or PBMCs; the material itself was cDNA or gDNA.

Germline values: CDR1 SQVTM, CDR2 ANQGSEA. This CDR3 region has 13 residues. With V trimmed by 3 bases and J by 3 bases, 2 bases remained unmatched. Authors' analysis steps: Scientists estimated how many nucleated cells there were by amplifying reference gene primers. Assay used: immunoSEQ multiplex PCR; TCRdb lists only in-frame clones, some missing. V and J calls and clone size follow that table, whereas D and trimming were derived from the DNA. The table has about 230,000 clones, roughly 80% seen once; the top ten hold approximately 8.7%. Sequencing was carried out using peripheral blood. J is TRBJ2-3 and V is TRBV29-1; 8 positions match TRBD2. The TCR originated in a woman of 80 years or more with acute or convalescent COVID-19. The CDR3 loop reads CSVERLATDTQYF. CDR3 bases: TGCAGCGTTGAGCGACTAGCGACAGATACGCAGTATTTT.